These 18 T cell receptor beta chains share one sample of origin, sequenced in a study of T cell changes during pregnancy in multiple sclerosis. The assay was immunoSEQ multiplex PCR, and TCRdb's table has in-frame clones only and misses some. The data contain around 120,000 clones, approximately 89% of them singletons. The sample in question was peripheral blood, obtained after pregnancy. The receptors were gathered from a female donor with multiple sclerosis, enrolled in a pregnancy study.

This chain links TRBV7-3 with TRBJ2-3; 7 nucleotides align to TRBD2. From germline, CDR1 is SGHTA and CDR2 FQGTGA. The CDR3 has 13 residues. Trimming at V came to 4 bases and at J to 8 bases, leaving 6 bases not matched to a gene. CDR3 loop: CASSSKAGSTQYF. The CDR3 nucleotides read TGTGCCAGCAGCTCCAAAGCGGGGAGTACGCAGTATTTT.

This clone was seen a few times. The CDR3 loop is CASSLVRDSSDGYTF. As DNA, the CDR3 is TGTGCCAGCAGCTTAGTGAGGGACAGTTCGGATGGCTACACCTTC. V usage is TRBV5-4 and J usage is TRBJ1-2, with 7 bases fitting TRBD1. This CDR3 is built from 15 residues. Germline V gene lookup returns CDR1 SGHNT and CDR2 YYREEE (reference sequence). V lost 2 bases and J lost 6; bases outside the gene matches: 10.

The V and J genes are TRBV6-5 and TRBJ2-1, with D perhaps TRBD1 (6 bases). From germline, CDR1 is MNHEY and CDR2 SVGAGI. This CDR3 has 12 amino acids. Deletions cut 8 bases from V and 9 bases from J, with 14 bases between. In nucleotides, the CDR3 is TGTGCCAGCCTGAACGTAGGGGGTGAGCAGTTCTTC. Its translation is CASLNVGGEQFF.

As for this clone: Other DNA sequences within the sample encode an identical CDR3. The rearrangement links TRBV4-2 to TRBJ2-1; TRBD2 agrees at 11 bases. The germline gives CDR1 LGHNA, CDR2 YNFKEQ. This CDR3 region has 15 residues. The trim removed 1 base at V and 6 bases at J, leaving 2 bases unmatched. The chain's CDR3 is CASSQASGGSNEQFF. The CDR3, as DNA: TGTGCCAGCAGCCAAGCTAGCGGGGGGTCCAATGAGCAGTTCTTC.

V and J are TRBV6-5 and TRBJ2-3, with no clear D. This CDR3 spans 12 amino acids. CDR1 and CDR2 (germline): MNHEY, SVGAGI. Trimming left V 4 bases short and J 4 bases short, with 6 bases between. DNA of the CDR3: TGTGCCAGCAGTTCCCGGGCAGATACGCAGTATTTT. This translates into CASSSRADTQYF.

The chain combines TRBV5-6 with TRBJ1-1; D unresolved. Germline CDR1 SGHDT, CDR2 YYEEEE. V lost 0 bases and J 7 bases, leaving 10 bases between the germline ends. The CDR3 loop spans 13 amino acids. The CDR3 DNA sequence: TGTGCCAGCAGCTTGGGGCAGGCCGTTGAAGCTTTCTTT. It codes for CASSLGQAVEAFF. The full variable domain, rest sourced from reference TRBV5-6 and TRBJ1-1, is DAGVTQSPTHLIKTRGQQVTLRCSPKSGHDTVSWYQQALGQGPQFIFQYYEEEERQRGNFPDRFSGHQFPNYSSELNVNALLLGDSALYLCASSLGQAVEAFFGQGTRLTVV.

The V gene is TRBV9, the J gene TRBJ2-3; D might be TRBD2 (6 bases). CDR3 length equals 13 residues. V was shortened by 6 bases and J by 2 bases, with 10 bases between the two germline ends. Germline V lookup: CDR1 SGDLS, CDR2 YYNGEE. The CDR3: CASTAGPTDTQYF. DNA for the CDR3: TGTGCCAGCACAGCGGGCCCCACAGATACGCAGTATTTT.

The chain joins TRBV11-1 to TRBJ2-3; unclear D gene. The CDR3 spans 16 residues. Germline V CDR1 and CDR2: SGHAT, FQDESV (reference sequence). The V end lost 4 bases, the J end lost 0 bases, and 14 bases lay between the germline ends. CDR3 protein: CASSSHRVFSTDTQYF. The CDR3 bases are TGTGCCAGCAGCTCGCACCGGGTATTTAGCACAGATACGCAGTATTTT.

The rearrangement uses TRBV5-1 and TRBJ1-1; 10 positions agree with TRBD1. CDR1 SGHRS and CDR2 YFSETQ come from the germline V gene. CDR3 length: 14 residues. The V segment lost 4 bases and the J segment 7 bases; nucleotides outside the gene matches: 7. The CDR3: CASSPGGQGLEAFF. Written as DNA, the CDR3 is TGCGCCAGCAGCCCGGGGGGACAGGGGCTTGAAGCTTTCTTT.

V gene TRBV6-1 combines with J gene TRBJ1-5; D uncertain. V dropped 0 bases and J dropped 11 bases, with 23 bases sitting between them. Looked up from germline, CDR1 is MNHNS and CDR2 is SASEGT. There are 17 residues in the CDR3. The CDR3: CASSEAIRYHRSMAQHF. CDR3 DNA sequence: TGTGCCAGCAGTGAAGCGATTCGGTACCATCGGAGTATGGCCCAGCATTTT.

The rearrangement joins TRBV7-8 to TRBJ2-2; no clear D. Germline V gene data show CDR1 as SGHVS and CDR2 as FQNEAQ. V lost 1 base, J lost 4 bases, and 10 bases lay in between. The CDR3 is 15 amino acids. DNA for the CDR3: TGTGCCAGCAGCTTAGTCGCAGTATCCACCGGGGAGCTGTTTTTT. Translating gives CASSLVAVSTGELFF. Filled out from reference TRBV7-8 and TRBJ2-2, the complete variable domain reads GAGVSQSPRYKVAKRGQDVALRCDPISGHVSLFWYQQALGQGPEFLTYFQNEAQLDKSGLPSDRFFAERPEGSVSTLKIQRTQQEDSAVYLCASSLVAVSTGELFFGEGSRLTVL.

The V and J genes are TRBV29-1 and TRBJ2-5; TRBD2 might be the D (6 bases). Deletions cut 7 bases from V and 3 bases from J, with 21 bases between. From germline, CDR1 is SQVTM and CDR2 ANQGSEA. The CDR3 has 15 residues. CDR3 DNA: TGCAGCGCAAGTGGGACGGGACTGGTGAAAGAGACCCAGTACTTC. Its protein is CSASGTGLVKETQYF.

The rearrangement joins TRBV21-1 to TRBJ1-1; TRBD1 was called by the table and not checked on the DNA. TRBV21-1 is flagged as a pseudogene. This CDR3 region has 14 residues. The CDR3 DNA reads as TGTGCCAGCAGCAGGACAGGGGGTAGAACTGAAGCTTTCTTT. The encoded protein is CASSRTGGRTEAFF.

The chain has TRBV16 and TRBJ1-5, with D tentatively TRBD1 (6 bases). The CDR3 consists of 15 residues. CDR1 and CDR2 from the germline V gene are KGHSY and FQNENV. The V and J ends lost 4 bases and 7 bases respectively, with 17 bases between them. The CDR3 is CASSRIQGQKQPQHF. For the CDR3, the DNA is TGTGCCAGCAGCCGCATACAGGGCCAAAAACAGCCCCAGCATTTT.

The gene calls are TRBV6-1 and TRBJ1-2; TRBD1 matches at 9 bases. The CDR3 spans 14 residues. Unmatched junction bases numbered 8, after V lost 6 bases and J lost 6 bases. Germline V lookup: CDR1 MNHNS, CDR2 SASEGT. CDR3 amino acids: CASSHRDRDNGYTF. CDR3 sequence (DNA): TGTGCCAGCAGCCACCGGGACAGGGATAATGGCTACACCTTC.

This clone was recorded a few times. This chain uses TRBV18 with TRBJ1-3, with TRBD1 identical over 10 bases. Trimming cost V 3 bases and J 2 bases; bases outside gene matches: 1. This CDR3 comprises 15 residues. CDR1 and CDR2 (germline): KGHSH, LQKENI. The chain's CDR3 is CASSPGQGAGNTIYF. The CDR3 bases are TGTGCCAGCTCACCCGGACAGGGGGCTGGAAACACCATATATTTT.

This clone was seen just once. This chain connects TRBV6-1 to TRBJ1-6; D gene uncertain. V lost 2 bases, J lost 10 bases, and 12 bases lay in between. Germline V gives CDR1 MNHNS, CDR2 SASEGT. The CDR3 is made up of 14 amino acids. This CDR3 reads CASSEPEGGSPLHF. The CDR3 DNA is TGTGCCAGCAGTGAACCGGAGGGTGGATCACCCCTCCACTTT.

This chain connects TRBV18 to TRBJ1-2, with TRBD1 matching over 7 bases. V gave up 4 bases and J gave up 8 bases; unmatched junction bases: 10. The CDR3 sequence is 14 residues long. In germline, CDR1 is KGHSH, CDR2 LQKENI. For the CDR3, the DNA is TGTGCCAGCTCACGCACCGGGACAGCGACGGGCTACACCTTC. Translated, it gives CASSRTGTATGYTF.